The rows below give T cell receptor beta chains drawn from one sample of a study of T cell repertoires in cytomegalovirus infection. Their recognized antigens are unknown. TCRdb called the reads again in MiXCR, with one record for every CDR3 protein. Found here are some 800,000 distinct CDR3 sequences, 29% of them singletons; the top ten hold about an eighth. Sequences were derived from cultured CD8+ T cells from PBMCs, sampled from culture after CMV antigen stimulation. These receptors came from a human donor in good health (CMV status not recorded). Some clones in this sample may be carry-over from other donors' samples. The CDR3 runs from the conserved cysteine through the conserved F or W. D genes are given only for firm matches. Rows give clone size only sometimes, using once, few, many, or a class for an expanded clone.

TRBD1	TRBV27	TRBJ1-5	few	TGTGCCAGCAGTTTATATACAGGGGGGAGCAATCAGCCCCAGCATTTT	CASSLYTGGSNQPQHF
NA	TRBV7-9	TRBJ1-1	once	TGTGCCAGCAGCCTCATCCGGGGCGAAGCTTTCTTT	CASSLIRGEAFF
NA	TRBV10-3	TRBJ2-2	NA	TGTGCCCCAAGAGGGCTGCCGAACACCGGGGAGCTGTTTTTT	CAPRGLPNTGELFF
TRBD1	TRBV6-2/TRBV6-3	TRBJ2-1	NA	TGTGCCAGCAGGAAGACAGGGCATGAGCAGTTCTTC	CASRKTGHEQFF
NA	TRBV29-1	TRBJ2-1	NA	TGCAGCGTTGAAGTTCAGACAAGGGAGCAGTTCTTC	CSVEVQTREQFF
TRBD1	TRBV7-9	TRBJ1-6	few	TGTGCCAGCAGCCTAGCCCCGGACAGGGCAGGCTCACCCCTCCACTTT	CASSLAPDRAGSPLHF
NA	TRBV12-3/TRBV12-4	TRBJ2-5	NA	TGTGCCAGCTCCTCTCAAGGGCTAGGGGCACCTCAAGAGACCCAGTACTTC	CASSSQGLGAPQETQYF
NA	TRBV27	TRBJ2-2	NA	TGTGCCAGCGATGACAGGTCCGGCTCCGGGGAGCTGTTTTTT	CASDDRSGSGELFF
NA	TRBV4-3	TRBJ1-3	many	TGCGCCAGCAGCCAAGATAAGAGTTACTCTGGAAACACCATATATTTT	CASSQDKSYSGNTIYF
TRBD2	TRBV7-3	TRBJ2-3	few	TGTGCCAGCAGCGTGACCGGGACTAGCCCAACAGATACGCAGTATTTT	CASSVTGTSPTDTQYF
NA	TRBV7-8	TRBJ2-3	few	TGTGCCAGCAGCGTCAGCGGAGCTAGCACAGATACGCAGTATTTT	CASSVSGASTDTQYF
NA	TRBV10-3	TRBJ1-1	NA	TGTGCCATCAGTGGTAAGGCGGAATACACTGAAGCTTTCTTT	CAISGKAEYTEAFF
NA	TRBV6-6	TRBJ2-7	NA	TGTGCCAGCAAAGGGACACCCCAAGGGGACGAGCAGTACTTC	CASKGTPQGDEQYF
TRBD1	TRBV7-9	TRBJ1-1	few	TGTGCCTCCCGGACAGGGGAGATGAACACTGAAGCTTTCTTT	CASRTGEMNTEAFF
TRBD2	TRBV7-9	TRBJ2-7	few	TGTGCCAGCAGCCTTAGCGGGGCGAGCGGGGAGCAGTACTTC	CASSLSGASGEQYF
NA	TRBV12-3/TRBV12-4	TRBJ1-2	few	TGTGCCAGCAGTCCTCCGGGACGGCCCTATGGCTACACCTTC	CASSPPGRPYGYTF
TRBD1	TRBV19	TRBJ2-2	NA	TGTGCCAGTATGAGCACAGGGGGCATCTCGGACACCGGGGAGCTGTTTTTT	CASMSTGGISDTGELFF
TRBD1	TRBV9	TRBJ2-6	NA	TGTGCCAGCAGCGACCGGACAGGGGTCTCTGGGGCCAACGTCCTGACTTTC	CASSDRTGVSGANVLTF
NA	TRBV7-8	TRBJ1-5	many	TGTGCCAGCAGCCCCCGGGTCTCCAATCAGCCCCAGCATTTT	CASSPRVSNQPQHF
TRBD1	TRBV28	TRBJ2-3	NA	TGTGCCAGCAGTCCCCGGGACAGGGGGGCTACGCAGTATTTT	CASSPRDRGATQYF
NA	TRBV7-4	TRBJ2-3	NA	TGTGCCAGCAGCTATCATGTCGGGTTCACAGATACGCGGTATTTT	CASSYHVGFTDTRYF
NA	TRBV27	TRBJ2-5	many	TGTGCCAGCAGACAGGGAGGGGAGACCCAGTACTTC	CASRQGGETQYF
TRBD2	TRBV27	TRBJ2-5	NA	TGTGCCAGCAGTTGGGGCGGGGGGATCCAAGAGACCCAGTACTTC	CASSWGGGIQETQYF
NA	TRBV7-9	TRBJ1-1	NA	TGTGCCAGCAGCTTAGGAAGGGGGGATTTGAGCACTGAAGCTTTCTTT	CASSLGRGDLSTEAFF
TRBD2	TRBV12-3/TRBV12-4	TRBJ2-4	NA	TGTGCCAGCAGTACCCGGGGGGGTGGAAACATTCAGTACTTC	CASSTRGGGNIQYF
NA	TRBV7-2	TRBJ2-3	many	TGTGCCAGCAGCTTAGCGGCTCCTCACAGGCTTAATAGCACAGATACGCAGTATTTT	CASSLAAPHRLNSTDTQYF
TRBD2	TRBV2	TRBJ2-3	few	TGTGCCAGCTTGGGGGATAGCGGGCCAGTTTTTACAGATACGCAGTATTTT	CASLGDSGPVFTDTQYF
TRBD1	TRBV7-2	TRBJ2-3	many	TGTGCCAGCAGCTTAGCCTACAGGGGGCCCGCAGATACGCAGTATTTT	CASSLAYRGPADTQYF
NA	TRBV7-2	TRBJ2-6	NA	TGTGCCAGCAGCTTATCAGGTCCCTCTGGGGCCAACGTCCTGACTTTC	CASSLSGPSGANVLTF
NA	TRBV7-8	TRBJ2-1	many	TGTGCCAGCAGCCTGTCACTACTAGGGAATGAGCAGTTCTTC	CASSLSLLGNEQFF
NA	TRBV6-5	TRBJ2-2	NA	TGTGCCAGCAGTTACGAGATTGGCGGGGAGCTGTTTTTT	CASSYEIGGELFF
NA	TRBV14	TRBJ1-1	NA	TGTGCCAGCAGCCAAGGCGGCGGTAGACCAGGGTCCACTGAAGCTTTCTTT	CASSQGGGRPGSTEAFF
NA	TRBV7-9	TRBJ2-3	NA	TGTGCCAGCGCCGGTCGGAGGGCACCAGATACGCAGTATTTT	CASAGRRAPDTQYF
NA	TRBV6-5	TRBJ1-2	NA	TGTGCCAGCAGTTTTACACGGGTTTCCGATGGCTACACCTTC	CASSFTRVSDGYTF
NA	TRBV7-6	TRBJ1-1	few	TGTGCCAGCAGCTTCCGGGCAGGGGACACTGAAGCTTTCTTT	CASSFRAGDTEAFF
TRBD2	TRBV12-5	TRBJ2-5	NA	TGTGCTAGCCTATTTTCAGCGGGGAGAATGGTTGAGACCCAGTACTTC	CASLFSAGRMVETQYF
NA	TRBV15	TRBJ2-1	NA	TGTGCCACCAGCTCTAGGGGGGGGACCTACAATGAGCAGTTCTTC	CATSSRGGTYNEQFF
NA	TRBV6-5	TRBJ1-1	many	TGTGCCAGCAGTTACTCGCAGGGGACTGAAGCTTTCTTT	CASSYSQGTEAFF
TRBD1	TRBV7-9	TRBJ2-5	NA	TGTGCCAGCAGCTCCTTACAGGGGCGCGAGACCCAGTACTTC	CASSSLQGRETQYF
NA	TRBV4-1	TRBJ2-3	many	TGCGCCAGCAGCCAAGCAATAGCTGACACCACAGATACGCAGTATTTT	CASSQAIADTTDTQYF
TRBD2	TRBV11-3	TRBJ2-1	many	TGTGCCAGCAGCCCCCGGGGGGGTAACAATGAGCAGTTCTTC	CASSPRGGNNEQFF
TRBD1	TRBV7-2	TRBJ1-1	NA	TGTGCCAGCAGCTTATCACCCTGGACAGGGCCGAGCACTGAAGCTTTCTTT	CASSLSPWTGPSTEAFF
NA	TRBV7-6	TRBJ2-7	NA	TGTGCCAGCAGCAAAGGGGGGAACCCCTACGAGCAGTACTTC	CASSKGGNPYEQYF
TRBD1	TRBV7-9	TRBJ2-5	many	TGTGCCAGCAGCCCTCCGATTGGACAGGGTCAAGAGACCCAGTACTTC	CASSPPIGQGQETQYF
NA	TRBV6-9	TRBJ2-5	NA	TGTGCCAGCCCCCCTTTCAGGGTTACCCGAGAGACCCAGTACTTC	CASPPFRVTRETQYF
TRBD1	TRBV20-1	TRBJ1-1	NA	TGCAGTGCCAGGACAGGGGCAAACACTGAAGCTTTCTTT	CSARTGANTEAFF
NA	TRBV27	TRBJ1-2	NA	TGTGCCAGCAGTTTAGGTGGCCGAACATCTCTATCTGGCTACACCTTC	CASSLGGRTSLSGYTF
TRBD1	TRBV10-2	TRBJ1-2	NA	TGCGCCAGCAGTGACGGGACAGAGGTGGGCTATGGCTACACCTTC	CASSDGTEVGYGYTF
NA	TRBV7-2	TRBJ1-1	NA	TGTGCCAGCAGCCCCCCAAGGTTAGTCTTT	CASSPPRLVF
TRBD2	TRBV7-6	TRBJ2-3	NA	TGTGCCAGCAGCACGGTACTTACTAGCGACAGCACAGATACGCAGTATTTT	CASSTVLTSDSTDTQYF
NA	TRBV13	TRBJ1-3	few	TGTGCCAGCAGCTACGGGGTTGGAAACACCATATATTTT	CASSYGVGNTIYF
NA	TRBV27	TRBJ1-1	few	TGTGCCAGCAGTTTATTACCACGGGTTTCGGTGGACACTGAAGCTTTCTTT	CASSLLPRVSVDTEAFF
TRBD2	TRBV13	TRBJ2-7	NA	TGTGCCAGCACCCCAGCGGGGGGGCCGCCCGAGCAGTACTTC	CASTPAGGPPEQYF
NA	TRBV12-3/TRBV12-4	TRBJ1-1	NA	TGTGCCATCAAGGGGCCGCCGAACACTGAAGCTTTCTTT	CAIKGPPNTEAFF
NA	TRBV12-3/TRBV12-4	TRBJ1-4	NA	TGTGCCAGCAGTTTTGCGAGGGCTAATGAAAAACTGTTTTTT	CASSFARANEKLFF